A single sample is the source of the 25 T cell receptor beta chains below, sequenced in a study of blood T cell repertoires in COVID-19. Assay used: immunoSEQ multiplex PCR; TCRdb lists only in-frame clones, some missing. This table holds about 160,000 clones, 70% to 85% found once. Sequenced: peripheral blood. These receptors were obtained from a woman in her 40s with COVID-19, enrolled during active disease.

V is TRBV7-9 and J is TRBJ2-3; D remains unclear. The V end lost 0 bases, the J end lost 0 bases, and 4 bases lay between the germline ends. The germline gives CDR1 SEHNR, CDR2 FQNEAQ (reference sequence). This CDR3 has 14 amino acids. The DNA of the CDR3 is TGTGCCAGCAGCTTAGCTGAGAGCACAGATACGCAGTATTTT. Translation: CASSLAESTDTQYF.

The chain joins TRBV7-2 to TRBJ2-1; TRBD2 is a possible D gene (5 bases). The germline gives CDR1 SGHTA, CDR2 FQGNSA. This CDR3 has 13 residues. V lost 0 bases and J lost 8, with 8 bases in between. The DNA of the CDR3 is TGTGCCAGCAGCTTAGCGCGGGTCGATGAGCAGTTCTTC. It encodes CASSLARVDEQFF.

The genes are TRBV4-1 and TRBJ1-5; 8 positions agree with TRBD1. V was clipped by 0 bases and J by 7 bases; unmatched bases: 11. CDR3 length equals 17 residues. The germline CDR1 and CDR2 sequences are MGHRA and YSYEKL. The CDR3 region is CASSQDQVGQGWQPQHF. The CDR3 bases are TGCGCCAGCAGCCAAGATCAAGTCGGACAGGGATGGCAGCCCCAGCATTTT.

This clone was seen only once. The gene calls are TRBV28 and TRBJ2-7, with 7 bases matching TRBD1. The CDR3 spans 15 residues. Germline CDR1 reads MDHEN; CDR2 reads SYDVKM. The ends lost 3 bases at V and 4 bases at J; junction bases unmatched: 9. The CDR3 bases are TGTGCCAGCAGTTTCCTCCCGGGACAGACATACGAGCAGTACTTC. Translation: CASSFLPGQTYEQYF.

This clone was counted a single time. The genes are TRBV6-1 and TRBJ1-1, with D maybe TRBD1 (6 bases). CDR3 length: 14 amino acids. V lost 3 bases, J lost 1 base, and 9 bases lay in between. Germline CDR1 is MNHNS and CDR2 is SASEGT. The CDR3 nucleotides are TGTGCCAGCAGTGAGAGACAGGAGAACACTGAAGCTTTCTTT. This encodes CASSERQENTEAFF.

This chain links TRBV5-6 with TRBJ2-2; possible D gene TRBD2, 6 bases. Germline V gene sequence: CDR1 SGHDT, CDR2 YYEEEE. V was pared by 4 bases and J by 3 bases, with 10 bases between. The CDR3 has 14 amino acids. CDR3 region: CASSPPGDTGELFF. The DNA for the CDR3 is TGTGCCAGCAGCCCCCCGGGGGACACCGGGGAGCTGTTTTTT. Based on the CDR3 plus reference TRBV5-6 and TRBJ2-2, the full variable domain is DAGVTQSPTHLIKTRGQQVTLRCSPKSGHDTVSWYQQALGQGPQFIFQYYEEEERQRGNFPDRFSGHQFPNYSSELNVNALLLGDSALYLCASSPPGDTGELFFGEGSRLTVL.

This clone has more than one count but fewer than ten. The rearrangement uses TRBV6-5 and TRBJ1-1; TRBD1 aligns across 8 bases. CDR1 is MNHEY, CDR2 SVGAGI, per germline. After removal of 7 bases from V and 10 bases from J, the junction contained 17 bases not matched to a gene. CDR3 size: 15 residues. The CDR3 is CASNPVGDRQMTAFF. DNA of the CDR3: TGTGCCAGCAACCCAGTGGGGGACAGGCAAATGACAGCTTTCTTT.

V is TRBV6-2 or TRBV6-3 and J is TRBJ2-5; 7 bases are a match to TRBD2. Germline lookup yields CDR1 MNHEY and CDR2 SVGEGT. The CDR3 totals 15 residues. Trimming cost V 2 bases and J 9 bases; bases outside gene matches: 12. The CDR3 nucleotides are TGTGCCAGCAGTTACCCAGGACTAGTAGGTCGGCCCCAGTACTTC. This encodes CASSYPGLVGRPQYF.

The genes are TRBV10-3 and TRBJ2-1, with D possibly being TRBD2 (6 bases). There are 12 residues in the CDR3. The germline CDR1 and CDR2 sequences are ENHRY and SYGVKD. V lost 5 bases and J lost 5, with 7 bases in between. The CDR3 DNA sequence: TGTGCCATCAGTCCTAGCGACAATGAGCAGTTCTTC. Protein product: CAISPSDNEQFF.

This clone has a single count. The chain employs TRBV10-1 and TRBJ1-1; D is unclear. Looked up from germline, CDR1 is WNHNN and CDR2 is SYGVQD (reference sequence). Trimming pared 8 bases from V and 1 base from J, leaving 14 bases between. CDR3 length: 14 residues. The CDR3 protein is CASHMAVANTEAFF. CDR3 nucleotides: TGCGCCAGCCATATGGCCGTTGCGAACACTGAAGCTTTCTTT.

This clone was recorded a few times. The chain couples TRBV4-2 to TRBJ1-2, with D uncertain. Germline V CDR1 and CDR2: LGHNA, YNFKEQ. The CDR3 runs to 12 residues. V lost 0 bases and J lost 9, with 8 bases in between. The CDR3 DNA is TGTGCCAGCAGCCAAGATAGCCGGAGCTACACCTTC. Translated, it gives CASSQDSRSYTF.

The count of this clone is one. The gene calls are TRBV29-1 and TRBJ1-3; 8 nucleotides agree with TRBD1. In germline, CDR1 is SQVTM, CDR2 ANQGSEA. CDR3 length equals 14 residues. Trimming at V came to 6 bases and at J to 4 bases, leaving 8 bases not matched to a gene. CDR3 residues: CSVDPGGAGNTIYF. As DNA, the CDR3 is TGCAGCGTGGATCCAGGGGGCGCAGGAAACACCATATATTTT.

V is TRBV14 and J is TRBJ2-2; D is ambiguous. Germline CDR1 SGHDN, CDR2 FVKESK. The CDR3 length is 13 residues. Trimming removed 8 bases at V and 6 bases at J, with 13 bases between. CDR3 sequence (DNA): TGTGCCAGCTCCGTATCGTTCCCCGGGGAGCTGTTTTTT. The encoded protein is CASSVSFPGELFF.

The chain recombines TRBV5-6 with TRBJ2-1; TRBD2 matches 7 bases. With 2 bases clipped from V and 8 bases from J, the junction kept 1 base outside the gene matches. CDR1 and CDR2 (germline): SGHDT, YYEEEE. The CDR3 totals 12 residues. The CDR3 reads CASSFAGDEQFF. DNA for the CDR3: TGTGCCAGCAGCTTTGCGGGGGATGAGCAGTTCTTC. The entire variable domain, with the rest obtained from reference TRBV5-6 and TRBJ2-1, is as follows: DAGVTQSPTHLIKTRGQQVTLRCSPKSGHDTVSWYQQALGQGPQFIFQYYEEEERQRGNFPDRFSGHQFPNYSSELNVNALLLGDSALYLCASSFAGDEQFFGPGTRLTVL.

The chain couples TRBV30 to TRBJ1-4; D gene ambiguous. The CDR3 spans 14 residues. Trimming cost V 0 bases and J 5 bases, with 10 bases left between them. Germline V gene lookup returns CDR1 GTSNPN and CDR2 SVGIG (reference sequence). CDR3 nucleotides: TGTGCCTGGAGTGTACTACGGGGAAATGAAAAACTGTTTTTT. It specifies CAWSVLRGNEKLFF.

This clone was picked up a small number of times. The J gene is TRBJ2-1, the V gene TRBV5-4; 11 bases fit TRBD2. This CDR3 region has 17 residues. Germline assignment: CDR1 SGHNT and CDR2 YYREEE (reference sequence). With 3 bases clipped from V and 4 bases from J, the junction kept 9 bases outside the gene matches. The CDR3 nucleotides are TGTGCCAGCAGCTCCCCGGGACTAGCGGATGGATACAATGAGCAGTTCTTC. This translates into CASSSPGLADGYNEQFF.

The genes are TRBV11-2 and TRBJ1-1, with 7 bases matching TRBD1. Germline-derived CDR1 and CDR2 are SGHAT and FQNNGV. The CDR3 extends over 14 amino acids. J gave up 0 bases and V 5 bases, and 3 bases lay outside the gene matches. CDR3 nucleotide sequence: TGTGCCAGCAGCGCGGGACAGCTGAACACTGAAGCTTTCTTT. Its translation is CASSAGQLNTEAFF. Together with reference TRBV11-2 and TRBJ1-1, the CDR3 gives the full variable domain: EAGVAQSPRYKIIEKRQSVAFWCNPISGHATLYWYQQILGQGPKLLIQFQNNGVVDDSQLPKDRFSAERLKGVDSTLKIQPAKLEDSAVYLCASSAGQLNTEAFFGQGTRLTVV.

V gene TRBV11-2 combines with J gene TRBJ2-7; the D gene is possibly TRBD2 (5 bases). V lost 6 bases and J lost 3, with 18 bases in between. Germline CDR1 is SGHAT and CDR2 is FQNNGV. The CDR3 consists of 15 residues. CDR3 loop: CASSSAPGNYYEQYV. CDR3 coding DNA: TGTGCCAGCAGTTCCGCCCCGGGGAATTACTACGAGCAGTACGTC.

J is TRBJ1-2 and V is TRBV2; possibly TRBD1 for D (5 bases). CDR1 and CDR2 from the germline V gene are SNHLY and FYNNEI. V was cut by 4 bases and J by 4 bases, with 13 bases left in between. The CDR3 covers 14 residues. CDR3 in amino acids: CASSVQGGSYGYTF. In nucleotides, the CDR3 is TGTGCCAGCAGTGTGCAGGGAGGTAGCTATGGCTACACCTTC.

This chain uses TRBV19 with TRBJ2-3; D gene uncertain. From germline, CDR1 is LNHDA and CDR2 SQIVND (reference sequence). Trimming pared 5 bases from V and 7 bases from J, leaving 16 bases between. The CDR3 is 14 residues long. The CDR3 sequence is CASSLGTRKNTQYF. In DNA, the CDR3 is TGTGCCAGTAGTTTAGGCACGCGTAAAAATACGCAGTATTTT.

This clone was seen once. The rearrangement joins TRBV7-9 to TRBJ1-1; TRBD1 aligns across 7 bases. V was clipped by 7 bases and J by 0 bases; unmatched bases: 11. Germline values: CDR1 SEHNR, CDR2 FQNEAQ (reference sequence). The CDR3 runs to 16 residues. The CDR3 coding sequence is TGTGCCAGCAACGAAAGGGACAGAGGGATGAACACTGAAGCTTTCTTT. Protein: CASNERDRGMNTEAFF.

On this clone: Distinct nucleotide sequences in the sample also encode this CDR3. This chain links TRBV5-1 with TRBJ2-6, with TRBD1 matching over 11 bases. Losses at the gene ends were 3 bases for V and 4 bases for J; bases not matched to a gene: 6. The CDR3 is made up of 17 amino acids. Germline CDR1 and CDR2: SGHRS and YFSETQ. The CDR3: CASSSWTGGSGANVLTF. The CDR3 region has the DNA TGCGCCAGCAGCTCGTGGACAGGGGGCTCGGGGGCCAACGTCCTGACTTTC.

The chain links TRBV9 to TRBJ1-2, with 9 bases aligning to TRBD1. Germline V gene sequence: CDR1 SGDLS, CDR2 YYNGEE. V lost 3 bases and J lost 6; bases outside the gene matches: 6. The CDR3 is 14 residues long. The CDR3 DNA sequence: TGTGCCAGCAGCGGGGCACAGGGGGCAGATGGCTACACCTTC. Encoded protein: CASSGAQGADGYTF.

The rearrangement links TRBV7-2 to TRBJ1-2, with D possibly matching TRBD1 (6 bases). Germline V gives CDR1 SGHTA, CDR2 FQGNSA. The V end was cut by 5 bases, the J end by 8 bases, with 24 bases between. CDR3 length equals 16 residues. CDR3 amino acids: CASSPQGGGGWGGYTF. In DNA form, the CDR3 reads TGTGCCAGCAGCCCACAAGGGGGAGGGGGATGGGGCGGCTACACCTTC.

The CDR3 DNA reads TGTGCCAGCAGCCAAGGGCAAGGGGGCTTTTCCGGGGAGCTGTTTTTT. This gives the protein CASSQGQGGFSGELFF. This rearrangement joins TRBV3-1 (or the pseudogene TRBV3-2) to TRBJ2-2, with TRBD1 identical over 7 bases. Germline lookup yields CDR1 LGHDT and CDR2 YNNKEL (reference sequence). The CDR3 runs 16 residues. The trim removed 1 base at V and 6 bases at J, leaving 8 bases unmatched.